This T cell receptor beta chain was sequenced for a study of OX40 agonist ivuxolimab in advanced cancers. The CDR3 has 14 amino acids. Germline V gene sequence: CDR1 MNHEY, CDR2 SVGAGI. V lost 0 bases and J lost 9, with 9 bases in between. This clone has more than one count but fewer than ten. Only in-frame clones appear in the TCRdb table, and some are missing; sequencing was by immunoSEQ multiplex PCR. This table has about 69,000 clones, 75% to 95% appearing once. Here the sequenced sample was CD4+ or CD8+ T cells sorted from blood, taken in a trial of the OX40 agonist ivuxolimab. The rearrangement joins TRBV6-5 to TRBJ1-6; D not resolved. This clonotype was obtained from an adult with an advanced solid tumor such as melanoma, head and neck, liver or kidney cancer. Here the CDR3 reads CASSYSTSGSPLHF. DNA for the CDR3: TGTGCCAGCAGTTACTCCACTTCGGGTTCACCCCTCCACTTT.